The 3 T cell receptor beta chains reported below all come from one sample, sequenced in a study of T cell responses to AZD1222 COVID-19 vaccine. The repertoire was sequenced with immunoSEQ multiplex PCR; TCRdb's copy has only in-frame clones and lacks some. The repertoire holds about 120,000 clones, with 88% as singletons. This sample comprised peripheral blood, obtained 28 days after the second AZD1222 dose. These receptors were taken from an adult who received the AZD1222 COVID-19 vaccine.

V and J are TRBV15 and TRBJ1-3; D possibly corresponds to TRBD1 (6 bases). CDR3 length: 15 amino acids. The V gene's germline CDR1 is LNHNV and CDR2 YYDKDF (reference sequence). V lost 0 bases to trimming and J lost 1 base, with 7 bases between them. The CDR3 region has the DNA TGTGCCACCAGCAGAGATAGGGGGTCTGGAAACACCATATATTTT. Residues: CATSRDRGSGNTIYF. The complete variable domain, with remaining parts taken from reference TRBV15 and TRBJ1-3, reads DAMVIQNPRYQVTQFGKPVTLSCSQTLNHNVMYWYQQKSSQAPKLLFHYYDKDFNNEADTPDNFQSRRPNTSFCFLDIRSPGLGDTAMYLCATSRDRGSGNTIYFGEGSWLTVV.

The V and J genes are TRBV5-6 and TRBJ2-5; D could derive from TRBD1 or TRBD2 (5 bases each). Germline loops: CDR1 SGHDT, CDR2 YYEEEE. The V end was cut by 4 bases, the J end by 5 bases, with 9 bases between. The CDR3 totals 12 residues. CDR3 amino acids: CASSTGLETQYF. For the CDR3, the DNA is TGTGCCAGCAGCACAGGACTGGAGACCCAGTACTTC.

This clone was seen once. CDR3 protein: CASSPIRGSSYEQYF. The CDR3 bases are TGTGCCAGCAGCCCGATCCGGGGAAGCTCCTACGAGCAGTACTTC. The genes are TRBV11-2 and TRBJ2-7, with D tentatively TRBD2 (5 bases). The V gene lost 5 bases and the J gene lost 0 bases, with 14 bases spanning the gap. Germline V lookup: CDR1 SGHAT, CDR2 FQNNGV. The CDR3 loop spans 15 amino acids. Full variable domain (remainder filled in from reference TRBV11-2 and TRBJ2-7): EAGVAQSPRYKIIEKRQSVAFWCNPISGHATLYWYQQILGQGPKLLIQFQNNGVVDDSQLPKDRFSAERLKGVDSTLKIQPAKLEDSAVYLCASSPIRGSSYEQYFGPGTRLTVT.